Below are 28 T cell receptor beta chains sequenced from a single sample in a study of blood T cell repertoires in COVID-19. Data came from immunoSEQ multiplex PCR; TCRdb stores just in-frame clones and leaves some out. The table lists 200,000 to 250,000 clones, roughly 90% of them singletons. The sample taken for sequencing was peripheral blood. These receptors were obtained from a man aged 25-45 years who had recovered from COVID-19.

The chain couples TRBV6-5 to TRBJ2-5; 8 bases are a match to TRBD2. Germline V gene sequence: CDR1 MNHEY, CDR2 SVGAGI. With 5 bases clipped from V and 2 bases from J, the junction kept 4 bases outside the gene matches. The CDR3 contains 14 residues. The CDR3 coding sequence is TGTGCCAGCAGTCCACTAGCGGTGCAAGAGACCCAGTACTTC. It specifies CASSPLAVQETQYF.

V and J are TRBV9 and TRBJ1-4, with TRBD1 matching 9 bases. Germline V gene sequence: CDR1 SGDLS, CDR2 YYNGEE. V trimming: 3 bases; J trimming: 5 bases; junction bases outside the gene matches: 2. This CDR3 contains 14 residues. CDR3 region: CASSEGTGNEKLFF. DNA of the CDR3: TGTGCCAGCAGCGAGGGGACAGGGAATGAAAAACTGTTTTTT.

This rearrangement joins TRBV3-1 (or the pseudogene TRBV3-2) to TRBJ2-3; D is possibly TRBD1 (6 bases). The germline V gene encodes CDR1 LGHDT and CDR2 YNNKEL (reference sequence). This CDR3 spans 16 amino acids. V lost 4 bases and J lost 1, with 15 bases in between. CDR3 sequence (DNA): TGTGCCAGCAGCCGGAATCCTGGACAGCGCACAGATACGCAGTATTTT. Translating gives CASSRNPGQRTDTQYF.

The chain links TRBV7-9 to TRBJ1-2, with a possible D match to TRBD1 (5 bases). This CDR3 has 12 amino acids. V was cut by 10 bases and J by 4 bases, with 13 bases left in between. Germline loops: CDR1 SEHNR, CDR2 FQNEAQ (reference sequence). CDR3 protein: CAIVGTTYGYTF. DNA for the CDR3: TGTGCCATCGTTGGGACTACCTATGGCTACACCTTC.

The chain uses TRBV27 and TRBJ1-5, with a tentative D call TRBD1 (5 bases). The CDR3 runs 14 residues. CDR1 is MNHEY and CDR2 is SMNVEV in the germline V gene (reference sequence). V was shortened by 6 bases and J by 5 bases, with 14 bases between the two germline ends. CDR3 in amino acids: CASSWGGSDQPQHF. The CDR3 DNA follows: TGTGCCAGCAGCTGGGGGGGAAGCGATCAGCCCCAGCATTTT.

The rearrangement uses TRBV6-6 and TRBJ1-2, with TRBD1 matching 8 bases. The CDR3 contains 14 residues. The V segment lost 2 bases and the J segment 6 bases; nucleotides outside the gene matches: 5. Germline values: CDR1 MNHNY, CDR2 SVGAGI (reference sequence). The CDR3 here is CASSYVPGGDGYTF. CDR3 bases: TGTGCCAGCAGTTACGTGCCAGGGGGCGATGGCTACACCTTC.

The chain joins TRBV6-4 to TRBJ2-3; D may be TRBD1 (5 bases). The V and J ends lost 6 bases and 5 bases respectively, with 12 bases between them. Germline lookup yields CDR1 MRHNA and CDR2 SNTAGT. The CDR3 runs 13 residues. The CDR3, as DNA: TGTGCCAGCAGCACCAAACAGGAAGATACGCAGTATTTT. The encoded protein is CASSTKQEDTQYF.

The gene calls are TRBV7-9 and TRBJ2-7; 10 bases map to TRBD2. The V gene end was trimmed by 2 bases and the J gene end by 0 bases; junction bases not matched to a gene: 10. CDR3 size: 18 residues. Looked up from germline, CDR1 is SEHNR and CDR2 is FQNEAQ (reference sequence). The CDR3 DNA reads TGTGCCAGCAGCTTATCGGGTAGCGGGGGGTTGAGCTCCTACGAGCAGTACTTC. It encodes CASSLSGSGGLSSYEQYF. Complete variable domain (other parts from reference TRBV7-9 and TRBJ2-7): DTGVSQNPRHKITKRGQNVTFRCDPISEHNRLYWYRQTLGQGPEFLTYFQNEAQLEKSRLLSDRFSAERPKGSFSTLEIQRTEQGDSAMYLCASSLSGSGGLSSYEQYFGPGTRLTVT.

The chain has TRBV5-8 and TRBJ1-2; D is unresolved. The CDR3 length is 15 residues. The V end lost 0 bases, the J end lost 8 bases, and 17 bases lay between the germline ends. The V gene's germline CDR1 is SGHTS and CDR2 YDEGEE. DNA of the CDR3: TGTGCCAGCAGCTTGGGACTCCGGAGAGCGTGGGGCTACACCTTC. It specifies CASSLGLRRAWGYTF.

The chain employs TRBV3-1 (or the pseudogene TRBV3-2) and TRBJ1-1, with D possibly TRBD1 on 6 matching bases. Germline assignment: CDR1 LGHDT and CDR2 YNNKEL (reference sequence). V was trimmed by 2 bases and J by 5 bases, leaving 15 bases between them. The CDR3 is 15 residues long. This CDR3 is CASSQLLGAGTEAFF. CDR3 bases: TGTGCCAGCAGCCAACTTCTGGGGGCAGGGACTGAAGCTTTCTTT.

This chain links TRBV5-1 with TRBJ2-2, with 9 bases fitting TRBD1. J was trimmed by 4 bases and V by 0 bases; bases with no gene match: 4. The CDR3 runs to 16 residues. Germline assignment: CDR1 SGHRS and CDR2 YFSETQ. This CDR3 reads CASSLGDRVSTGELFF. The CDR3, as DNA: TGCGCCAGCAGCTTGGGGGACAGGGTGAGCACCGGGGAGCTGTTTTTT. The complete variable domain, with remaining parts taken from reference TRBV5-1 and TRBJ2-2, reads KAGVTQTPRYLIKTRGQQVTLSCSPISGHRSVSWYQQTPGQGLQFLFEYFSETQRNKGNFPGRFSGRQFSNSRSEMNVSTLELGDSALYLCASSLGDRVSTGELFFGEGSRLTVL.

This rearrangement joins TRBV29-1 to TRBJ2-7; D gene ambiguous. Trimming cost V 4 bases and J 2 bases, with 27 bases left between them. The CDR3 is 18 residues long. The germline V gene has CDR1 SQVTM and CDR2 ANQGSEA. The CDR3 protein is CSVVVTIGYPSSPYEQYF. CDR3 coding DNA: TGCAGCGTTGTTGTGACAATTGGATACCCCTCGTCCCCCTACGAGCAGTACTTC.

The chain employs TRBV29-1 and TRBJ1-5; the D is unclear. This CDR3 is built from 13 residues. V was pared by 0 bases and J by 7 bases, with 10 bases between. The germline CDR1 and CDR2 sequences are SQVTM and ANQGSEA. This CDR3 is CSVEDRREQPQHF. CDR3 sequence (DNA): TGCAGCGTTGAAGACCGGAGGGAGCAGCCCCAGCATTTT. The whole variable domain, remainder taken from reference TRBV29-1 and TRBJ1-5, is SAVISQKPSRDICQRGTSLTIQCQVDSQVTMMFWYRQQPGQSLTLIATANQGSEATYESGFVIDKFPISRPNLTFSTLTVSNMSPEDSSIYLCSVEDRREQPQHFGDGTRLSIL.

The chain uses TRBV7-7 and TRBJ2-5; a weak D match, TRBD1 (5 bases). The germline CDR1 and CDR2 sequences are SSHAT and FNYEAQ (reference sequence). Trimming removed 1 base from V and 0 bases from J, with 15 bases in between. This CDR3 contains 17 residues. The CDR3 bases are TGTGCCAGCAGCTTAGTAGGGGTTTTCAGGGACCAAGAGACCCAGTACTTC. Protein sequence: CASSLVGVFRDQETQYF. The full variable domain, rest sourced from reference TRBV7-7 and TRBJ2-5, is GAGVSQSPRYKVTKRGQDVTLRCDPISSHATLYWYQQALGQGPEFLTYFNYEAQPDKSGLPSDRFSAERPEGSISTLTIQRTEQRDSAMYRCASSLVGVFRDQETQYFGPGTRLLVL.

Written as DNA, the CDR3 is TGCAGTGGGGGGGCACCCCCCCTAGAGACCCAGTACTTC. This translates into CSGGAPPLETQYF. The gene calls are TRBV29-1 and TRBJ2-5, with TRBD2 as a possible D gene (7 bases). The CDR3 sequence is 13 residues long. Germline loops: CDR1 SQVTM, CDR2 ANQGSEA.

CDR3 protein: CASCRTGSNEKLFF. The DNA of the CDR3 is TGTGCCAGCTGCCGGACAGGGTCTAATGAAAAACTGTTTTTT. The chain links TRBV27 to TRBJ1-4, with TRBD1 matching 8 bases. The CDR3 runs to 14 residues. V lost 8 bases to trimming and J lost 3 bases; unmatched junction nucleotides: 5. Germline assignment: CDR1 MNHEY and CDR2 SMNVEV (reference sequence).

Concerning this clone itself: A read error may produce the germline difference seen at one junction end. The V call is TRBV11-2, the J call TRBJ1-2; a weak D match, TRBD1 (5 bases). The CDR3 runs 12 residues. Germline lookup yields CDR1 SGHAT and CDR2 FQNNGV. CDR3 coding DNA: TGTGCCAGCAGCTTAGTAACAGGCCAAGTATCCTTC. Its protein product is CASSLVTGQVSF.

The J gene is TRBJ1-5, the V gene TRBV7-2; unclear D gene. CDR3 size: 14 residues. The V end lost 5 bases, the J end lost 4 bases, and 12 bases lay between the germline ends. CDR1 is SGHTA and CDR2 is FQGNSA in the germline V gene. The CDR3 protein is CASSPGSGNQPQHF. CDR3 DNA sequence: TGTGCCAGCAGCCCCGGTTCGGGTAATCAGCCCCAGCATTTT.

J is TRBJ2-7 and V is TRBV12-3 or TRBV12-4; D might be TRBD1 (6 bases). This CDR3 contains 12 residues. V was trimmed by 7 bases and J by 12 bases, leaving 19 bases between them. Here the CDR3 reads CASTLNLGTMYF. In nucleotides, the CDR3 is TGTGCCAGCACTTTGAACCTAGGGACAATGTACTTC.

CDR3 in DNA: TGTGCCAGCGGTCGTGGAGGGGGCAATCAGCCCCAGCATTTT. Protein product: CASGRGGGNQPQHF. V and J are TRBV25-1 and TRBJ1-5; a possible D gene is TRBD1 (5 bases). From germline, CDR1 is MGHDK and CDR2 SYGVNS. V lost 8 bases and J 2 bases, leaving 13 bases between the germline ends. The CDR3 length is 14 residues. The whole variable domain, remainder taken from reference TRBV25-1 and TRBJ1-5, is EADIYQTPRYLVIGTGKKITLECSQTMGHDKMYWYQQDPGMELHLIHYSYGVNSTEKGDLSSESTVSRIRTEHFPLTLESARPSHTSQYLCASGRGGGNQPQHFGDGTRLSIL.

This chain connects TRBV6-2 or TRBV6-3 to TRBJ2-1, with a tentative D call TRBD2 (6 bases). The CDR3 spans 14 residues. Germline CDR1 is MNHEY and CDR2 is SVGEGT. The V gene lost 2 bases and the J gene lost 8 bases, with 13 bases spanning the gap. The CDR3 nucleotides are TGTGCCAGCAGTTACCTACTGACTAGGGATGAGCAGTTCTTC. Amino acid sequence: CASSYLLTRDEQFF.

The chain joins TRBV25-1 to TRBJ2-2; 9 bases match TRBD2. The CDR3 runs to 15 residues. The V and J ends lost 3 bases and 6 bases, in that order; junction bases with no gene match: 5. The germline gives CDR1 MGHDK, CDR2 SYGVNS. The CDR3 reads CASSDSGGLPGELFF. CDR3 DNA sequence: TGTGCCAGCAGTGATAGCGGGGGCCTCCCCGGGGAGCTGTTTTTT.

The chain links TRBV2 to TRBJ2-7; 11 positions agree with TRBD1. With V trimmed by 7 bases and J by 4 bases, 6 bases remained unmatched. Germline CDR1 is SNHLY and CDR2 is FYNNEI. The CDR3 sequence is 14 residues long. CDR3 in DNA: TGTGCCAGCATAGGAGGGACAGGGGGATACGAGCAGTACTTC. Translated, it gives CASIGGTGGYEQYF.

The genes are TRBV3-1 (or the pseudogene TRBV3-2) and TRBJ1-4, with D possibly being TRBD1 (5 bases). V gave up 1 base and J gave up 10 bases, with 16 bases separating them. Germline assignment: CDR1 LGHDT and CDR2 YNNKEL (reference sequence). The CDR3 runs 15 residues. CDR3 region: CASSQGGHAVGKLFF. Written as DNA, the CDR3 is TGTGCCAGCAGCCAAGGTGGACACGCCGTCGGAAAACTGTTTTTT.

The CDR3 here is CASSLGQISYNEQFF. CDR3 in DNA: TGCGCCAGCAGCTTAGGACAGATATCTTACAATGAGCAGTTCTTC. The V gene is TRBV5-1, the J gene TRBJ2-1; tentatively, D is TRBD1 (6 bases). Germline CDR1 reads SGHRS; CDR2 reads YFSETQ. The CDR3 contains 15 residues. V was trimmed by 2 bases and J by 4 bases, leaving 13 bases between them.

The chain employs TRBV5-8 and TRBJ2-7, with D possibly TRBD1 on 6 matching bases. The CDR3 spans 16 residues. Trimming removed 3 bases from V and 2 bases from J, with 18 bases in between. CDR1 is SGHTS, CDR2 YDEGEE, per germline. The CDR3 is CASSYRPGQGTYEQYF. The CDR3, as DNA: TGTGCCAGCAGCTATCGGCCGGGACAAGGAACCTACGAGCAGTACTTC.

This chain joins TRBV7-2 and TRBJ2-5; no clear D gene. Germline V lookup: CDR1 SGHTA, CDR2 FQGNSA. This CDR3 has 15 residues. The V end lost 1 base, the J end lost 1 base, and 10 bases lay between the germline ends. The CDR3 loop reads CASSLVDIGQETQYF. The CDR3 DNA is TGTGCCAGCAGCTTAGTAGACATAGGCCAAGAGACCCAGTACTTC.

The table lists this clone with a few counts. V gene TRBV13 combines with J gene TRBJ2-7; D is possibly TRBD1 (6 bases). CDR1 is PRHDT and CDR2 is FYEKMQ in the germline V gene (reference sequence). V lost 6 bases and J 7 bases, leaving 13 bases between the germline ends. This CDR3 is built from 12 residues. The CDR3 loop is CASSIQGWEQYF. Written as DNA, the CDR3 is TGTGCCAGCAGTATACAGGGTTGGGAGCAGTACTTC. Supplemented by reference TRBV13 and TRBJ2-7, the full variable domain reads AAGVIQSPRHLIKEKRETATLKCYPIPRHDTVYWYQQGPGQDPQFLISFYEKMQSDKGSIPDRFSAQQFSDYHSELNMSSLELGDSALYFCASSIQGWEQYFGPGTRLTVT.